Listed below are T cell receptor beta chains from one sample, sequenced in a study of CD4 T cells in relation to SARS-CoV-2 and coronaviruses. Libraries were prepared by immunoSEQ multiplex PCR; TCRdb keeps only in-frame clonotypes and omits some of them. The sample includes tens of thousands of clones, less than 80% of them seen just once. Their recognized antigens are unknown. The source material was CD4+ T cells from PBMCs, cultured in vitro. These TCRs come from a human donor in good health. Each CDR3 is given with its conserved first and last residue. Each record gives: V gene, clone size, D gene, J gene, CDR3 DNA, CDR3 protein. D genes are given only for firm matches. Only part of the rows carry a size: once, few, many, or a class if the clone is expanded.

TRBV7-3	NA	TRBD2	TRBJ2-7	TGTGCCAGCAGCCAAACGAGCGGGGGTGAGCAGTACTTC	CASSQTSGGEQYF
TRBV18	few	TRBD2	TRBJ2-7	TGTGCCAGCTCACCACCGGCTAGCGGGGGCAACGAGCAGTACTTC	CASSPPASGGNEQYF
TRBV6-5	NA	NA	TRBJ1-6	TGTGCCAGCGGCAGGGATCGGCGCTCACCCCTCCACTTT	CASGRDRRSPLHF
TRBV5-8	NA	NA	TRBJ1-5	TGTGCCAGCAGTCAGGCGTTCAGTCAGCCCCAGCATTTT	CASSQAFSQPQHF
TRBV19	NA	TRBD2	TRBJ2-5	TGTGCCAGTAGTATGGGGGGGGAAATCCAAGAGACCCAGTACTTC	CASSMGGEIQETQYF
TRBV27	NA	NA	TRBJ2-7	TGTGCCAGCAGTGGAACCTCGGGCGAGCAGTACTTC	CASSGTSGEQYF
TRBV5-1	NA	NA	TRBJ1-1	TGCGCCAGCAGCGAGACCTTGAACACTGAAGCTTTCTTT	CASSETLNTEAFF
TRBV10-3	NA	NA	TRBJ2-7	TGTGCCATCAGACAAAACTACGAGCAGTACTTC	CAIRQNYEQYF
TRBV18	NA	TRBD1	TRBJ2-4	TGTGCCAGCTCAGCGGGGACAGGGTTTTTAAACATTCAGTACTTC	CASSAGTGFLNIQYF
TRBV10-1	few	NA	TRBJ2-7	TGCGCCAGCAGTGAAGGTAGAAAGCACTACGAGCAGTACTTC	CASSEGRKHYEQYF
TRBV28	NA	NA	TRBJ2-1	TGTGCCAGCAGTGGGAGCGGGCCTTACAATGAGCAGTTCTTC	CASSGSGPYNEQFF
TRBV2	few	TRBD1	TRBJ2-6	TGTGCCAGCGGTTCGGACAGGGCCTCTGGGGCCAACGTCCTGACTTTC	CASGSDRASGANVLTF
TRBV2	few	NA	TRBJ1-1	TGTGCCAGCAGTGACGATCCGCGAAGGAACACTGAAGCTTTCTTT	CASSDDPRRNTEAFF
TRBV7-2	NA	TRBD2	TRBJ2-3	TGTGCCAGCAGCTACCAGGGACTAGCAGGAGATACGCAGTATTTT	CASSYQGLAGDTQYF
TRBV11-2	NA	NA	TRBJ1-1	TGTGCCAGCAGCTTATCCAGCTCTGAAGCTTTCTTT	CASSLSSSEAFF
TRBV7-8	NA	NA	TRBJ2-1	TGTGCCAGCAGATTGCAGTGGAATGAGCAGTTCTTC	CASRLQWNEQFF
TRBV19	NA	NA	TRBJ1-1	TGTGCCAGTAGTATAGGGCAGGTGGACACTGAAGCTTTCTTT	CASSIGQVDTEAFF
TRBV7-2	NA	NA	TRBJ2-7	TGTGCCAGCAGCTTATTCAGCTACGAGCAGTACTTC	CASSLFSYEQYF
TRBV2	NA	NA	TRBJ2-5	TGTGCCAGCCTTGGGACTGCCCGAGAGACCCAGTACTTC	CASLGTARETQYF
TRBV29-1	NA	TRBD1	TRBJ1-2	TGCAGCGCCGCAGGGGGTATGGACTATGGCTACACCTTC	CSAAGGMDYGYTF
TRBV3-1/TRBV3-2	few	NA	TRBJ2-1	TGTGCCAGCAGCCAAGATACCAGGGTGGACAATGAGCAGTTCTTC	CASSQDTRVDNEQFF
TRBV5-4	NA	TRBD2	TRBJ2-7	TGTGCCAGCAGCTTGGCAACTAGCGGGACAACGGTGGAGCAGTACTTC	CASSLATSGTTVEQYF
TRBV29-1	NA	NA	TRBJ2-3	TGCAGCGTTGACGAGGGAGTGAGTCACGATACGCAGTATTTT	CSVDEGVSHDTQYF
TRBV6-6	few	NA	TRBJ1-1	TGTGCCAGCAGAGGGCCAGGGCGAAACACTGAAGCTTTCTTT	CASRGPGRNTEAFF
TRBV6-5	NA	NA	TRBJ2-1	TGTGCCAGCAGACAGGGCATTGAGCAGTTCTTC	CASRQGIEQFF
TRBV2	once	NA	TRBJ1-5	TGTGCCAGCAGTGTCGATAGAGGCAATCAGCCCCAGCATTTT	CASSVDRGNQPQHF
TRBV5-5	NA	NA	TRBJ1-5	TGTGCCAGCAGCTTGCCCGGGAGCCACCAGCATTTT	CASSLPGSHQHF
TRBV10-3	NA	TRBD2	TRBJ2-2	TGTGCCATCAGACTAGGGACGGGACGGGGGGACACCGGGGAGCTGTTTTTT	CAIRLGTGRGDTGELFF
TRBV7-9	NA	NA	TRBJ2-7	TGTGCCAGCAGCTTAGGGGACAACATCTACGAGCAGTACTTC	CASSLGDNIYEQYF
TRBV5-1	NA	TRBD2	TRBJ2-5	TGCGCCAGCAGCGGCGGGACTAGCGGAGCACAAGAGACCCAGTACTTC	CASSGGTSGAQETQYF
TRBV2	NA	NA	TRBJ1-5	TGTGCCAGCAGTTCCGGGTCCCTACCGGGCAATCAGCCCCAGCATTTT	CASSSGSLPGNQPQHF
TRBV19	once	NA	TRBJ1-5	TGTGCCAGTAGTCTTCTTGGGGGTACGAATCAGCCCCAGCATTTT	CASSLLGGTNQPQHF
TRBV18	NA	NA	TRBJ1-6	TGTGCCAGCTCATCCGACCCGGAGGCACCCCTCCACTTT	CASSSDPEAPLHF
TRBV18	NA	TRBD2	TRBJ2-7	TGTGCCAGCTCACTCGGGGGGATCGCCTACGAGCAGTACTTC	CASSLGGIAYEQYF
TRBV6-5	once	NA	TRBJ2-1	TGTGCCAGCAGTTATTTGGAAGGGAGATCGGTTGCTGAGCAGTTCTTC	CASSYLEGRSVAEQFF
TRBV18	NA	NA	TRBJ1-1	TGTGCCAGCTCACCGGGACACGGGAGCACTGAAGCTTTCTTT	CASSPGHGSTEAFF
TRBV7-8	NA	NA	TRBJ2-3	TGTGCCAGCAGCTGGGGGGGACAGCCTGCAGATACGCAGTATTTT	CASSWGGQPADTQYF
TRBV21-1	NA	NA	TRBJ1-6	TGTGCCAGCAGCAAATGTACTCCGAATTCACCCCTCCACTTT	CASSKCTPNSPLHF
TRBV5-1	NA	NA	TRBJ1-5	TGCGCCAGCAGGTTGGAGGTAAGCGGCAATCAGCCCCAGCATTTT	CASRLEVSGNQPQHF
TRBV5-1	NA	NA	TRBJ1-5	TGCGCCAGCAGCGCGGTCCCCAATCAGCCCCAGCATTTT	CASSAVPNQPQHF
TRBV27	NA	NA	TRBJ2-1	NA	CASGYSTSGNEQFF
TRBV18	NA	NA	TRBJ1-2	TGTGCCAGCTCACCGGGCCTGAGGGGGGGCTTTCATGGCTACACCTTC	CASSPGLRGGFHGYTF
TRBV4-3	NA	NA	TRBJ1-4	TGCGCCAGCAGCGTACACGGGGAAAAACTGTTTTTT	CASSVHGEKLFF
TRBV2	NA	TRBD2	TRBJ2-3	TGTGCCAGCAACCGACTAGCGGGGGGGACAGATACGCAGTATTTT	CASNRLAGGTDTQYF
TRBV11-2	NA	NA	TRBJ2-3	TGTGCCAGCAGCCTGGATACAGGCACAGATACGCAGTATTTT	CASSLDTGTDTQYF
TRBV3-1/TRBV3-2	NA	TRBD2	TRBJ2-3	TGTGCCAGCAGCCAAGAGGTCAGCGGGGGGGCAGAGGATACGCAGTATTTT	CASSQEVSGGAEDTQYF
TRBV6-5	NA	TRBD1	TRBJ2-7	TGTGCCAGCAGTTACTCGGGACAGGGTACCTACGAGCAGTACTTC	CASSYSGQGTYEQYF
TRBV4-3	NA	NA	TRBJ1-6	TGCGCCAGCAGCCAGACAGGAGAATCACCCCTCCACTTT	CASSQTGESPLHF
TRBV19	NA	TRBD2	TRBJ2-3	TGTGCCAGTACCATGACTAGCGGAACAGATACGCAGTATTTT	CASTMTSGTDTQYF
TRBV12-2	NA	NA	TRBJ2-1	TGTGCAAGTCGCTTAGACCCAGGGTCCCAACCTGGCAATGAGCAGTTCTTC	CASRLDPGSQPGNEQFF